The source of this T cell receptor (beta chain) is a study of early T cells in non-severe SARS-CoV-2 infection (dated by TCRdb to the early 2020s). With regard to the full study: TCR sequencing used bulk RNA from unsorted whole blood, so alpha and beta chains could not be paired.

The library was built by means of 5' RACE. Sequencing relied on a NextSeq 500. The TCR library protocol attached unique molecular identifiers to individual cDNA molecules to correct for sequencing error and PCR bias. Sequencing covered both TCR alpha and beta chains, and within each sample the abundances of alpha and beta sequences were tightly co-correlated. For the original study's pipeline: V gene, J gene and CDR3 annotation of TCR sequences was performed with Decombinator V4. TCRs were defined as expanded if a significant change between any two time points was detected under a Poisson model with p below 0.0001. TCR abundances were normalised to the total number of TCRs sequenced in each sample and reported as counts per million. TRAV1-2 paired with TRAJ12, TRAJ20 or TRAJ33 defined MAIT TCRs, while TRAV10 paired with TRAJ18 defined iNKT TCRs. VDJdb, accessed on 1 November 2021, was searched for TCRs annotated for CMV, EBV and SARS-CoV-2, and TCRs annotated for more than one antigen were excluded. TCRdb took the public reads, trimmed them with fastp at Q25, ran MiXCR for clone calling and kept in-frame beta chains. Duplicate CDR3 protein sequences are folded into a single record with the most common DNA and genes. These V and J calls derive from TCRdb rather than the authors' analysis. Across this sample there are some 71,000 distinct CDR3 sequences, with more than 8% seen only once. About a sixth of the sample goes to the ten largest clones.

At least ten counts were recorded for this clonotype. What this receptor recognizes is not known. Per-base quality was not reported, and no clone a single base away is much larger than it. The investigation overall reported the following: Matching against VDJdb was skewed toward anti-spike CD8 responses, likely underestimated virus-specific expansions, and missed private and CD4 specificities.

Set within a cohort of healthcare workers in London, UK, this nested case-control study involved weekly PCR testing of nasopharyngeal swabs along with blood sampling. Between 23 and 31 March 2020, the week of the UK lockdown, healthcare workers were enrolled and then followed up weekly for as long as 16 weeks. Trimming costs V 2 bases and J 9 bases, and their ends lie 9 bases apart. Measured from the cysteine to the phenylalanine, the CDR3 is 12 residues long. The read is trimmed to its CDR3 DNA, 36 bases read in frame from base 1. Via the germline V gene, CDR1 is SGHDT and CDR2 YYEEEE. Recombination joined TRBV5-6 with TRBJ2-1, with a tentative D call of TRBD1 or TRBD2, each matching 6 bases. The sequencing here drew on whole blood, taken at baseline. The sequence was obtained from an adult who was a healthcare worker with PCR-confirmed SARS-CoV-2 infection or an uninfected control (not recorded which). In nucleotide form, the sequence is TGTGCCAGCAGCTTAGGGGGGAGTGAGCAGTTCTTC. This translates into CASSLGGSEQFF.